This T cell receptor beta chain was sequenced in a study of blood T cells in healthy people across ages. Primed by a sample-barcoded 5' primer and a J-beta primer mix, a second PCR proceeded for roughly 6 to 12 cycles. Every single cDNA molecule received a tag from a template-switch adaptor with 12 random nucleotides. TCRdb itself ran the 5' RACE reads through MiXCR, one entry per CDR3 protein. This sample carries more than 1 million distinct CDR3 sequences, under 55% of them seen once, and the ten largest clones take 18%. This clonotype appeared a few times. What it binds is not known. Study-wide points: Unsorted PBMC material precluded a definitive naive versus antigen-experienced comparison. Naive T cell percentage strongly correlated with TCR beta diversity.

The CDR3 is made up of 16 amino acids. Trimming removed 3 bases from V and 11 bases from J; junction bases left unmatched: 13. Germline V lookup: CDR1 MNHEY, CDR2 SMNVEV (reference sequence). V is TRBV27 and J is TRBJ1-4, with TRBD1 identical over 9 bases. The TCR originated in a woman between 55 and 75 years old in good health. Source material: blood. This chain's CDR3 is CASSFSAGTGLRKLFF. CDR3 sequence (DNA): TGTGCCAGCAGTTTCTCCGCCGGGACAGGGTTACGGAAACTGTTTTTT. The full variable domain, in which reference TRBV27 and TRBJ1-4 provide the parts outside the CDR3, is EAQVTQNPRYLITVTGKKLTVTCSQNMNHEYMSWYRQDPGLGLRQIYYSMNVEVTDKGDVPEGYKVSRKEKRNFPLILESPSPNQTSLYFCASSFSAGTGLRKLFFGSGTQLSVL.